These T cell receptor beta chains were read from a single sample in a study of cytomegalovirus exposure and HLA in healthy donors. Clones were read by immunoSEQ multiplex PCR, and TCRdb kept only the in-frame ones, dropping some. The sample includes roughly 130,000 clones, 82% seen only once; the top ten take roughly 1.1%. The sequenced sample was PBMCs. All receptors come from a boy aged 5-17 years in good health and CMV-seronegative. CDR3s include the opening cysteine and the closing phenylalanine or tryptophan. Fields, in order: J gene, clone size, V gene, D gene, CDR3 DNA, CDR3 protein. D genes are given only for firm matches. The size of a clone is reported for some rows only, either as once, few or many, or as a class for expanded clones.

J: TRBJ2-1; size: NA; V: TRBV4-3; D: TRBD2; DNA: TGCGCCAGCAGCTACGGACTAGCGGTCTACAATGAGCAGTTCTTC; CDR3: CASSYGLAVYNEQFF
J: TRBJ2-1; size: NA; V: TRBV18; D: TRBD2; DNA: TGTGCCAGCTCCCCACGACTAGCGGGAGATGAGCAGTTCTTC; CDR3: CASSPRLAGDEQFF
J: TRBJ1-1; size: NA; V: TRBV30; D: TRBD1; DNA: TGTGCCTGGAGCCTGCGGGGACAGGTGTTTAACACTGAAGCTTTCTTT; CDR3: CAWSLRGQVFNTEAFF
J: TRBJ2-3; size: NA; V: TRBV29-1; D: NA; DNA: TGCAGCGCCCGGACAGAGGTTTCTAGCACAGATACGCAGTATTTT; CDR3: CSARTEVSSTDTQYF
J: TRBJ1-1; size: NA; V: TRBV4-1; D: NA; DNA: TGCGCCAGCAGCCAGCACCTCACAGAGAACACTGAAGCTTTCTTT; CDR3: CASSQHLTENTEAFF
J: TRBJ2-5; size: NA; V: TRBV19; D: TRBD1; DNA: TGTGCCAGTAGTATCGGGACAGGGCGTGTGGAGACCCAGTACTTC; CDR3: CASSIGTGRVETQYF
J: TRBJ2-5; size: NA; V: TRBV13; D: NA; DNA: TGTGCCAGCAGCTTAGCCCCCCCCGGGACTGAAGAGACCCAGTACTTC; CDR3: CASSLAPPGTEETQYF
J: TRBJ2-2; size: NA; V: TRBV4-2; D: NA; DNA: TGTGCCAGCAGCCAAGGGCTACTAGTAGATCCCGGGGAGCTGTTTTTT; CDR3: CASSQGLLVDPGELFF
J: TRBJ2-3; size: few; V: TRBV9; D: TRBD2; DNA: TGTGCCAGCAGCGTATTCGGGGGGACTAGCACAGATACGCAGTATTTT; CDR3: CASSVFGGTSTDTQYF
J: TRBJ2-1; size: NA; V: TRBV4-3; D: NA; DNA: TGCGCCAGCAGCCAAGCCCCCTTAGAGCAGTTCTTC; CDR3: CASSQAPLEQFF
J: TRBJ1-2; size: NA; V: TRBV7-8; D: NA; DNA: TGTGCCAGCAGCTCCCGATGGGGCGACTATGGCTACACCTTC; CDR3: CASSSRWGDYGYTF
J: TRBJ2-7; size: NA; V: TRBV19; D: TRBD1; DNA: TGTGCCAGTAGTCCCGGCGAACAGGGGACCCCCTACGAGCAGTACTTC; CDR3: CASSPGEQGTPYEQYF
J: TRBJ1-4; size: NA; V: TRBV27; D: NA; DNA: TGTGCCAGCGGGAGGTTGGCTAATGAAAAACTGTTTTTT; CDR3: CASGRLANEKLFF
J: TRBJ1-2; size: NA; V: TRBV6-1; D: NA; DNA: TGTGCCAGCAGTGAATATGGAGGGATGGACTATGGCTACACCTTC; CDR3: CASSEYGGMDYGYTF
J: TRBJ2-7; size: NA; V: TRBV11-3; D: TRBD1; DNA: TGTGCCAGCAGCTTAGAGGCAGGGGGAGCCTACGAGCAGTACTTC; CDR3: CASSLEAGGAYEQYF
J: TRBJ1-1; size: NA; V: TRBV5-8; D: TRBD1; DNA: TGTGCCAGCAGCTCGGGACAGGGGTTTGAAGCTTTCTTT; CDR3: CASSSGQGFEAFF
J: TRBJ2-7; size: NA; V: TRBV27; D: TRBD2; DNA: TGTGCCAGCAGCCTGGAACGTAGCGGGACCTACGAGCAGTACTTC; CDR3: CASSLERSGTYEQYF
J: TRBJ2-7; size: few; V: TRBV25-1; D: NA; DNA: TGTGCCAGCAGTGACTCGGGCCCCCGGGGAGAGCAGTACTTC; CDR3: CASSDSGPRGEQYF
J: TRBJ1-2; size: NA; V: TRBV7-2; D: NA; DNA: TGTGCCAGCAGCTTAGCGACAGGCTATGGCTACACCTTC; CDR3: CASSLATGYGYTF
J: TRBJ1-2; size: NA; V: TRBV5-1; D: NA; DNA: TGCGCCAGCAGCTTTGGAGGCTCCTATGGCTACACCTTC; CDR3: CASSFGGSYGYTF
J: TRBJ2-7; size: NA; V: TRBV6-1; D: TRBD2; DNA: TGTGCCAGCAGTGAAGGCCTAGCGGGAAACGAGCAGTACTTC; CDR3: CASSEGLAGNEQYF
J: TRBJ1-6; size: NA; V: TRBV30; D: NA; DNA: TGTGCCTGCCGTCCCAGCTCCTATAATTCACCCCTCCACTTT; CDR3: CACRPSSYNSPLHF
J: TRBJ1-2; size: once; V: TRBV10-3; D: TRBD1; DNA: TGTGCCATCCAAGCCTCAGGGACAGGAACTTATGGCTACACCTTC; CDR3: CAIQASGTGTYGYTF
J: TRBJ2-5; size: few; V: TRBV27; D: TRBD2; DNA: TGTGCCAGCAGTTTCGGGGGGGGAGAGACCCAGTACTTC; CDR3: CASSFGGGETQYF
J: TRBJ1-1; size: few; V: TRBV5-6; D: TRBD1; DNA: TGTGCCAGCAGCTTGGACGACAGGGACACTGAAGCTTTCTTT; CDR3: CASSLDDRDTEAFF
J: TRBJ2-1; size: few; V: TRBV7-2; D: TRBD2; DNA: TGTGCCAGCAGCTTGGAACGGACTAGCGGAGCTTACAATGAGCAGTTCTTC; CDR3: CASSLERTSGAYNEQFF
J: TRBJ2-3; size: once; V: TRBV7-7; D: NA; DNA: TGTGCCAGCAGCCCCCGATGGAGGACAGATACGCAGTATTTT; CDR3: CASSPRWRTDTQYF
J: TRBJ2-2; size: NA; V: TRBV5-5; D: TRBD1; DNA: TGTGCCAGCAGCTTGGGACAGGGGGAGGAGGAGCTGTTTTTT; CDR3: CASSLGQGEEELFF
J: TRBJ1-5; size: NA; V: TRBV7-2; D: NA; DNA: TGTGCCAGCAGCCTTTCAGGGTCCTATAGCAATCAGCCCCAGCATTTT; CDR3: CASSLSGSYSNQPQHF
J: TRBJ1-1; size: NA; V: TRBV4-3; D: NA; DNA: TGCGCCAGCAGCCAAGGCATTCAGAGGCCGAACACTGAAGCTTTCTTT; CDR3: CASSQGIQRPNTEAFF
J: TRBJ2-2; size: NA; V: TRBV4-2; D: TRBD2; DNA: TGTGCCAGCAGCCAAGAGGGGGCAGGGAGTTTAGCGGGAGTTCTCACCGGGGAGCTGTTTTTT; CDR3: CASSQEGAGSLAGVLTGELFF
J: TRBJ2-7; size: NA; V: TRBV10-1; D: TRBD1; DNA: TGCGCCGGGTCCAGGGGGAACACCTACGAGCAGTACTTC; CDR3: CAGSRGNTYEQYF
J: TRBJ2-5; size: NA; V: TRBV5-4; D: NA; DNA: TGTGCCAGCAGCTTGGACTTCCAAGAGACCCAGTACTTC; CDR3: CASSLDFQETQYF
J: TRBJ1-1; size: few; V: TRBV2; D: NA; DNA: TGTGCCAGGCGGAGGTGGGAAATGAACACTGAAGCTTTCTTT; CDR3: CARRRWEMNTEAFF
J: TRBJ1-5; size: NA; V: TRBV2; D: TRBD1; DNA: TGTGCCACCAAGGGGGCGGGACTGAATCAGCCCCAGCATTTT; CDR3: CATKGAGLNQPQHF
J: TRBJ2-3; size: NA; V: TRBV5-8; D: TRBD2; DNA: TGTGCCAGCAGCCGGGGGACTAGCGGGAGGGGAGATACGCAGTATTTT; CDR3: CASSRGTSGRGDTQYF
J: TRBJ1-1; size: NA; V: TRBV18; D: NA; DNA: TGTGCCAGCTCACCGGGCACAGGGATTGACACTGAAGCTTTCTTT; CDR3: CASSPGTGIDTEAFF
J: TRBJ2-7; size: NA; V: TRBV7-2; D: TRBD2; DNA: TGTGCCAGCAGCTCGGGACTAGCGGGACGGTCCTACGAGCAGTACTTC; CDR3: CASSSGLAGRSYEQYF
J: TRBJ1-1; size: NA; V: TRBV6-6; D: NA; DNA: TGTGCCAGCAGTTCTTACTCGCCCAACACTGAAGCTTTCTTT; CDR3: CASSSYSPNTEAFF
J: TRBJ1-1; size: NA; V: TRBV27; D: NA; DNA: TGTGCCAGCAGGGGGACTGGGGGGACTGAAGCTTTCTTT; CDR3: CASRGTGGTEAFF
J: TRBJ2-7; size: NA; V: TRBV6-5; D: TRBD2; DNA: TGTGCCAGTTTTGATAGGGGACTATACGAGCAGTACTTC; CDR3: CASFDRGLYEQYF
J: TRBJ2-1; size: NA; V: TRBV13; D: NA; DNA: TGTGCCAGCAGCTGGAAACAGGGTTCCGGTGAGCAGTTCTTC; CDR3: CASSWKQGSGEQFF
J: TRBJ2-7; size: NA; V: TRBV6-6; D: TRBD1; DNA: TGTGCCAGCAGTTACAAGGGGGCAATTCTGGGTGAGCAGTACTTC; CDR3: CASSYKGAILGEQYF
J: TRBJ1-5; size: NA; V: TRBV13; D: TRBD1; DNA: TGTGCCAGCAGCCGGGGACAGTATAATCAGCCCCAGCATTTT; CDR3: CASSRGQYNQPQHF
J: TRBJ2-1; size: NA; V: TRBV4-3; D: TRBD2; DNA: TGCGCCAGCAGCCAAGATTTGTTTGGCGGGAGCAATGAGCAGTTCTTC; CDR3: CASSQDLFGGSNEQFF
J: TRBJ2-7; size: NA; V: TRBV6-1; D: NA; DNA: TGTGCCAGCAGTGAAAAGCCAGGCTACTACGAGCAGTACTTC; CDR3: CASSEKPGYYEQYF
J: TRBJ2-7; size: NA; V: TRBV4-1; D: NA; DNA: TGCGCCAGCAGCCAAGAACGGGACTCCCAGCAGTACTTC; CDR3: CASSQERDSQQYF
J: TRBJ2-2; size: NA; V: TRBV27; D: TRBD2; DNA: TGTGCCAGCAGTTTATCGGCCCGACTAGCGGGATGGAACACCGGGGAGCTGTTTTTT; CDR3: CASSLSARLAGWNTGELFF
J: TRBJ2-1; size: NA; V: TRBV7-9; D: NA; DNA: TGTGCCAGCATGTCAGGGAATGAGTACAATGAGCAGTTCTTC; CDR3: CASMSGNEYNEQFF
J: TRBJ2-7; size: NA; V: TRBV4-2; D: TRBD1; DNA: TGTGCCAGCAGCCAAGTTTCCGCCGGAACAGGGGGCGTCTACGAGCAGTACTTC; CDR3: CASSQVSAGTGGVYEQYF
J: TRBJ2-5; size: NA; V: TRBV19; D: NA; DNA: TGTGCCTCGCGGGACAGATTACAAGAGACCCAGTACTTC; CDR3: CASRDRLQETQYF
J: TRBJ2-5; size: NA; V: TRBV5-1; D: TRBD2; DNA: TGCGCCAGCAGCCCTGTAGCGGGAGAAGAGACCCAGTACTTC; CDR3: CASSPVAGEETQYF
J: TRBJ2-3; size: NA; V: TRBV6-1; D: NA; DNA: TGTGCCAGCAGTGAATCGAGCCTACCTCCCACAGATACGCAGTATTTT; CDR3: CASSESSLPPTDTQYF
J: TRBJ2-3; size: NA; V: TRBV25-1; D: TRBD2; DNA: TGTGCCAGCAGTGAATGGGCGGGAGGTCTTCCGACAGATACGCAGTATTTT; CDR3: CASSEWAGGLPTDTQYF
J: TRBJ2-7; size: NA; V: TRBV6-5; D: TRBD1; DNA: TGTGCCAGCAGCGGGACAGGGGACTACGAGCAGTACTTC; CDR3: CASSGTGDYEQYF